This T cell receptor beta chain was recovered during a study of blood T cell repertoires in COVID-19. This clone was seen only once. The authors' processing: For nucleated cells, counts were estimated from reference gene primer amplification. Profiled with immunoSEQ multiplex PCR; TCRdb holds only in-frame clones, not every one. That table supplies the V and J calls and clone size; D and trimming were determined from the DNA. The table has about 110,000 clones, around 88% seen once; the top ten hold approximately 0.81%. This TCR came from a woman in her 50s with active or convalescent COVID-19. Sequencing was done on a sample of peripheral blood.

CDR3: CASSPDREQFF. In DNA, the CDR3 is TGTGCCAGCAGCCCGGACAGGGAGCAGTTCTTC. The chain carries TRBV7-2 and TRBJ2-1, with 7 bases lining up with TRBD1. Germline-derived CDR1 and CDR2 are SGHTA and FQGNSA. Trimming took 5 bases from V and 10 from J; bases not matched to a gene: 2. The CDR3 loop spans 11 amino acids.